This TCR beta chain was recovered during a study of Tregs in tolerant kidney transplant recipients (dated by TCRdb to between 2018 and 2021). Turning to the overall study: Transplants used related donors with nonmyeloablative bone marrow transplantation; mixed chimerism was transient in the human trials. The study applied TCRbeta sequencing to find donor-specific regulatory T cells before combined kidney and bone marrow transplantation and then followed those same cells after transplant. The paper's findings and limits, for the study overall: In tolerant patients, the expansion of donor-specific Tregs was greater than global Treg expansion, suggesting that the expansion was antigen-driven rather than nonspecific. Because the PCR primers were changed over time for some patients, nucleotide-level comparison could not be performed across the samples from those patients. Biological reproducibility was not directly assessed, although technical replication error appeared to be minimal. The most biologically relevant and donor-specific TCRbeta repertoire appeared to be identified by expanding Tregs with activated donor B cells. Because only a small number of patients were included, the study had limitations, and the results will need to be validated in larger populations as well as under other immunosuppression protocols.

For TCRbeta CDR3 sequencing, genomic DNA from the sorted cells was extracted using the QIAGEN DNeasy Blood and Tissue Kit. High-throughput TCRbeta CDR3 sequencing, which included PCR amplification with bias correction and internal controls, was done commercially through immunoSEQ. The source study handled its data this way. Unique productive TCRbeta sequences were defined by CDR3 nucleotide sequence where primers matched, otherwise by CDR3 amino acid sequence with Vbeta and Jbeta genes. To correct sorting error, sequences shared between sorted populations at a frequency ratio of 2:1 or less were removed; the rest were assigned to the higher population. A sequence counted as donor-reactive if, in CFSE-low cells, the sequence had a frequency of at least 0.01% and was expanded at least 5-fold compared with unstimulated cells. Jensen-Shannon divergence, calculated on the top 100 TCRbeta sequences ranked by frequency, was used to quantify repertoire divergence. For any sample with multiple sequencing runs, sorting error was corrected in each run separately before the runs were pooled. This is the immuneACCESS table as TCRdb keeps it, with only in-frame sequences that have V and J called. A part of the clones is gone; compared with another copy, unresolved V genes explain less than half, and the rest is unexplained. From that table come the V and J calls and clone size; the DNA was used to work out D and trimming. This sample holds 70,000 to 95,000 clones; around 93% were observed only once. The top ten clones comprise around 0.32% of the sample.

Notes on this clone: What this receptor recognizes is not known. Base quality data are lacking; no much larger clone is found one base away.

Reading the label with the study, this specimen's time point is: blood sample drawn before combined kidney and bone marrow transplant. Thawed PBMCs were FACS-sorted into unstimulated Tregs (CD4+CD25+CD127-), CD4+ non-Tregs (CD4+CD25-), CD4 cells and CD8 cells. Prior to Treg sorting, thawed PBMCs were rested overnight at 37 degrees C with 200 IU/ml IL-2. The patients were several recipients of combined kidney and bone marrow transplants from the ITN036ST trial, and samples were available only from these trial subjects. Healthy control blood was processed by Ficoll density gradient to PBMCs and cryopreserved; patient PBMCs were collected before and after transplant. Measured from the cysteine to the phenylalanine, the CDR3 is 15 residues long. CDR3 DNA only is kept here, 45 bases in frame from base 1. For CDR1 and CDR2, the germline V gene lists SNHLY and FYNNEI. Relative to germline, V is 6 bases shorter and J is 6 bases shorter, with 21 bases between their ends.

The sequence joins TRBV2 to TRBJ2-7; TRBD2 is a weak D gene call, 7 bases matching. The sequencing here drew on Tregs from blood, taken before the transplant. The TCR was taken from a human donor who received a combined kidney and bone marrow transplant. The base sequence is TGTGCCAGCAGGGACGCCGCGGGGGCCTTAGGCGAGCAGTACTTC. Its coded protein is CASRDAAGALGEQYF.